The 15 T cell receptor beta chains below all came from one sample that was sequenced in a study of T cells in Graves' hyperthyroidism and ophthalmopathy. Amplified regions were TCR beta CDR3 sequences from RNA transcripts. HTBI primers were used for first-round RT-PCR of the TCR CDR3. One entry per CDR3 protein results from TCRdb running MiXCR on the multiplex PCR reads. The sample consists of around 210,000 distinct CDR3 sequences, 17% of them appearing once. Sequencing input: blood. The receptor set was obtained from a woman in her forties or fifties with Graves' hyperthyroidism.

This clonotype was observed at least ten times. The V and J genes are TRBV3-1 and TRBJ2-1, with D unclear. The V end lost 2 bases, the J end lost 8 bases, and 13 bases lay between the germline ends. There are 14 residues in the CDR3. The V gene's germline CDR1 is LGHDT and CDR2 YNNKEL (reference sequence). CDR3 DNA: TGTGCCAGCAGCCAAACGGCGGTTAGGCATGAGCAGTTCTTC. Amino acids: CASSQTAVRHEQFF.

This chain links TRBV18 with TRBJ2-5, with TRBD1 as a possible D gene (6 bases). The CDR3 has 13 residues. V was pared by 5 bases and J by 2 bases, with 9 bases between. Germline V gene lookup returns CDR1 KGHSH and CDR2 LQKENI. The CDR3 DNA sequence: TGTGCCAGCTCAACTGGACAGCAAGAGACCCAGTACTTC. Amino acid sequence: CASSTGQQETQYF.

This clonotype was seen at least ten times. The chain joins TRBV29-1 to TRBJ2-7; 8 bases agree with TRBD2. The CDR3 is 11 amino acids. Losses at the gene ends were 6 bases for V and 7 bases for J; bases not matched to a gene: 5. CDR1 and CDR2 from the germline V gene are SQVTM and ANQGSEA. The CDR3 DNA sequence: TGCAGCGTGGGACTAGACTCGGAGCAGTACTTC. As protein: CSVGLDSEQYF.

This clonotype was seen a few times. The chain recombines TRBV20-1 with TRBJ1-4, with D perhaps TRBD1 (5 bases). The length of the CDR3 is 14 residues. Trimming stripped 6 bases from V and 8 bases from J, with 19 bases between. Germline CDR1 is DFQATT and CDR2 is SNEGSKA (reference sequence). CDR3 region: CSAHRGQGGEKLFF. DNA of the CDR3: TGCAGTGCGCACAGAGGTCAGGGTGGGGAAAAACTGTTTTTT.

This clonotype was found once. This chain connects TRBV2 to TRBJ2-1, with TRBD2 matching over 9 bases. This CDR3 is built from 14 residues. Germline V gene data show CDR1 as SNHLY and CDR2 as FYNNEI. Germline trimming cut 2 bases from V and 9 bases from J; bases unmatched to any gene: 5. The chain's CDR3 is CASSERSGRSEQFF. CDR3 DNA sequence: TGTGCCAGCAGTGAACGAAGCGGGAGGTCTGAGCAGTTCTTC. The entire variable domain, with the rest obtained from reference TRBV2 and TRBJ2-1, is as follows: EPEVTQTPSHQVTQMGQEVILRCVPISNHLYFYWYRQILGQKVEFLVSFYNNEISEKSEIFDDQFSVERPDGSNFTLKIRSTKLEDSAMYFCASSERSGRSEQFFGPGTRLTVL.

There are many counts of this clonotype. The chain's CDR3 is CASSSFRNTDTQYF. CDR3 DNA sequence: TGTGCCAGCAGCTCGTTCCGGAACACAGATACGCAGTATTTT. This sequence joins TRBV5-6 and TRBJ2-3, with D unresolved. Trimming took off 3 bases at V and 2 bases at J, with 10 bases between the two ends. CDR1 and CDR2 (germline): SGHDT, YYEEEE. The CDR3 is 14 amino acids.

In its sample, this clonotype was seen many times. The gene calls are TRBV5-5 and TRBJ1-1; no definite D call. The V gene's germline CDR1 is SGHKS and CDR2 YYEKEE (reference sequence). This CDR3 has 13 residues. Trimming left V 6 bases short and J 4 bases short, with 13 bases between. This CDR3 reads CASTPFGSTEAFF. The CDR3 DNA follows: TGTGCCAGCACCCCCTTCGGGAGCACTGAAGCTTTCTTT.

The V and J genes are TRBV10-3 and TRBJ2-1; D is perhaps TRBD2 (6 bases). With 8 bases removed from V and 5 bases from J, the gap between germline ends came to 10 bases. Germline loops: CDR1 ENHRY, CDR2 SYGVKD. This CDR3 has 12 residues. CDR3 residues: CAIGKRDNEQFF. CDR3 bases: TGTGCCATCGGGAAGCGGGACAATGAGCAGTTCTTC.

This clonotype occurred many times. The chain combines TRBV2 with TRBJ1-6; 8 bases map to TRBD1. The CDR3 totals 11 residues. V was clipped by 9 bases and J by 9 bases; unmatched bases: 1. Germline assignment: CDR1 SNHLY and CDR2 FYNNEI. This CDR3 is CASDRGSPLHF. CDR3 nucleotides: TGTGCCAGTGACAGGGGTTCACCCCTCCACTTT.

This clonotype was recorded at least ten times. In DNA, the CDR3 is TGTGCCAGCAGCGGGGGCGGACTCTCAACCTACGAGCAGTACTTC. It translates to CASSGGGLSTYEQYF. The chain recombines TRBV9 with TRBJ2-7; D is perhaps TRBD1 or TRBD2 (5 bases each). This CDR3 region has 15 residues. Germline CDR1 and CDR2: SGDLS and YYNGEE. V was pared by 3 bases and J by 2 bases, with 15 bases between.

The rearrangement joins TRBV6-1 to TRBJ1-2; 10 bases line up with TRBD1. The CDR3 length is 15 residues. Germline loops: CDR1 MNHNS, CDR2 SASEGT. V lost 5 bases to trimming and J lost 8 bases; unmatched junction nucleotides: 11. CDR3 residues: CASSNRRDRGEGYTF. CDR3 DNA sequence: TGTGCCAGCAGTAACCGCCGGGACAGGGGAGAGGGCTACACCTTC.

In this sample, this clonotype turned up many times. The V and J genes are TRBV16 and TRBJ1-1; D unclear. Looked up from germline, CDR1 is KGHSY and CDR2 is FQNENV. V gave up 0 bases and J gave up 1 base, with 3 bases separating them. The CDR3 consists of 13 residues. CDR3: CASSQSSNTEAFF. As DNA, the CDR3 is TGTGCCAGCAGCCAATCTTCGAACACTGAAGCTTTCTTT.

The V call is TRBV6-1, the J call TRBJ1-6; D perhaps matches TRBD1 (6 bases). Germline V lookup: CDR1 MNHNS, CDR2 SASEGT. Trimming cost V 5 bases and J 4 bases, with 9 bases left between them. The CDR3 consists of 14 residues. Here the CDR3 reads CASSTGIYNSPLHF. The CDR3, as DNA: TGTGCCAGCAGTACAGGGATTTATAATTCACCCCTCCACTTT.

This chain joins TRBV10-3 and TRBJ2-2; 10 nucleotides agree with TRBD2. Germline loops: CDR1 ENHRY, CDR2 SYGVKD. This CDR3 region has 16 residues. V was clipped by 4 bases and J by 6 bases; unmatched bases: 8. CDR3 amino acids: CAISVSSGSGPGELFF. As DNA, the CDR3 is TGTGCCATCAGTGTTTCTAGCGGGAGTGGGCCCGGGGAGCTGTTTTTT.

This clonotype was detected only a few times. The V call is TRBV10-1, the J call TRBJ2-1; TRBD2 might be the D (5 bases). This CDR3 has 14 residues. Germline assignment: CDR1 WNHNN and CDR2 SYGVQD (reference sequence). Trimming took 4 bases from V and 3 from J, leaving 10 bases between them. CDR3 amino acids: CASSALAVYNEQFF. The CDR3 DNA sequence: TGCGCCAGCAGTGCCCTAGCAGTCTACAATGAGCAGTTCTTC.